One and the same sample provided the 27 T cell receptor beta chains below, sequenced in a study of blood T cell repertoires in COVID-19. TCRdb keeps only in-frame clones here, not all; method: immunoSEQ multiplex PCR. Of fewer than 250,000 clones in the sample, roughly 84% were seen once. Sequencing was performed on PBMCs or T cells enriched from blood (not recorded which). The source of these receptors is a woman aged 25 to 39 who had been exposed to COVID-19.

The V and J genes are TRBV11-3 and TRBJ2-7; a possible D gene is TRBD1 (5 bases). The CDR3 length is 13 residues. V shed 3 bases and J shed 3 bases, with 9 bases lying between them. The germline gives CDR1 SGHNT, CDR2 YENEEA. The CDR3 bases are TGTGCCAGCAGCTTCCTTCAGGGCTACGAGCAGTACTTC. Translation gives CASSFLQGYEQYF.

Of note for this clone: A junction boundary mismatches the germline segment, possibly from a read error. Other DNA sequences within the sample encode an identical CDR3. The rearrangement joins TRBV11-2 to TRBJ1-4; 8 bases agree with TRBD1. Germline CDR1 reads SGHAT; CDR2 reads FQNNGV. This CDR3 region has 14 residues. The CDR3 region has the DNA TGTGCTAGCAGCGGACAGGGAGCGCTGGGAAAACTGTTTTTT. It yields the protein CASSGQGALGKLFF.

V gene TRBV3-1 (or the pseudogene TRBV3-2) combines with J gene TRBJ2-1, with 8 bases identical to TRBD2. Trimming took 0 bases from V and 3 from J; bases not matched to a gene: 28. The CDR3 loop spans 24 amino acids. Germline V CDR1 and CDR2: LGHDT, YNNKEL (reference sequence). CDR3 nucleotides: TGTGCCAGCAGCCAAGATCTTTTTACAAAATTTTTCGGCGGGGGGCCCTTGCGCTACAATGAGCAGTTCTTC. Translation: CASSQDLFTKFFGGGPLRYNEQFF.

This clone was counted once. The rearrangement links TRBV30 to TRBJ2-1, with 10 positions matching TRBD2. This CDR3 contains 14 residues. The junction had 9 bases not matched to a gene; V was cut back by 5 bases and J by 8 bases. Germline CDR1 is GTSNPN and CDR2 is SVGIG (reference sequence). The CDR3 DNA is TGTGCCTGGCGCCGTACTAGCGGGGCCTATGAGCAGTTCTTC. This encodes CAWRRTSGAYEQFF.

This clone has only one observation. This chain uses TRBV6-5 with TRBJ1-5; 9 bases agree with TRBD1. This CDR3 is 15 amino acids long. Germline V lookup: CDR1 MNHEY, CDR2 SVGAGI. V was clipped by 6 bases and J by 7 bases; unmatched bases: 10. The CDR3 loop reads CASRPRWGQGQPQHF. CDR3 nucleotide sequence: TGTGCCAGCAGGCCCAGGTGGGGACAGGGCCAGCCCCAGCATTTT.

This chain links TRBV3-1 (or the pseudogene TRBV3-2) with TRBJ1-5; 8 nucleotides agree with TRBD1. Germline CDR1 and CDR2: LGHDT and YNNKEL (reference sequence). J gave up 6 bases and V 4 bases, and 2 bases lay outside the gene matches. The CDR3 runs to 13 residues. CDR3 DNA: TGTGCCAGCAGCCCGGACAGGGTTCAGCCCCAGCATTTT. It encodes CASSPDRVQPQHF.

This clone was seen only a few times. This rearrangement joins TRBV30 to TRBJ2-5, with TRBD1 matching 11 bases. V shed 0 bases, J shed 5 bases, and the junction held 5 bases outside the gene matches. CDR1 is GTSNPN and CDR2 is SVGIG in the germline V gene (reference sequence). The length of the CDR3 is 15 residues. The CDR3 coding sequence is TGTGCCTGGAGTGTTGGGACAGGGGGGCGGGAGACCCAGTACTTC. This translates into CAWSVGTGGRETQYF.

J is TRBJ1-6 and V is TRBV4-1; maybe TRBD1 (6 bases). Between the trimmed V and J ends, which lost 4 bases and 6 bases, there was a span of 13 bases. This CDR3 spans 15 amino acids. The germline V gene has CDR1 MGHRA and CDR2 YSYEKL. CDR3 in DNA: TGCGCCAGCAGCCGGGGATTGGACAGTAATTCACCCCTCCACTTT. It translates to CASSRGLDSNSPLHF.

V usage is TRBV6-5 and J usage is TRBJ1-6, with 8 nucleotides matching TRBD1. The CDR3 is made up of 13 amino acids. V lost 5 bases to trimming and J lost 9 bases; unmatched junction nucleotides: 3. Germline-derived CDR1 and CDR2 are MNHEY and SVGAGI. CDR3 sequence (DNA): TGTGCCAGCAGTAATACAGGGGGTTCACCCCTCCACTTT. It is translated as CASSNTGGSPLHF.

The chain uses TRBV15 and TRBJ1-5, with unresolved D. Germline loops: CDR1 LNHNV, CDR2 YYDKDF (reference sequence). V was pared by 2 bases and J by 0 bases, with 8 bases between. CDR3 size: 15 residues. The CDR3 bases are TGTGCCACCAGCAGATCTCGCGGTAGCAATCAGCCCCAGCATTTT. Its translation is CATSRSRGSNQPQHF.

This clone has just one count. V gene TRBV27 combines with J gene TRBJ1-1; the D is unclear. Germline loops: CDR1 MNHEY, CDR2 SMNVEV (reference sequence). V lost 6 bases, J lost 5 bases, and 19 bases lay in between. CDR3 length: 15 amino acids. CDR3: CASRLTRPPETEAFF. DNA for the CDR3: TGTGCCAGCAGACTTACTCGGCCCCCGGAGACTGAAGCTTTCTTT.

The V gene is TRBV13, the J gene TRBJ2-7; D is unclear. V lost 5 bases to trimming and J lost 6 bases, with 11 bases between them. This CDR3 is 12 amino acids long. The germline V gene has CDR1 PRHDT and CDR2 FYEKMQ (reference sequence). The CDR3 DNA follows: TGTGCCAGCAGCCGTCGTTCTGTCGAGCAGTACTTC. Translation: CASSRRSVEQYF.

This clone was seen once. The V call is TRBV30, the J call TRBJ1-1; the match to TRBD1 covers 10 bases. Losses at the gene ends were 4 bases for V and 7 bases for J; bases not matched to a gene: 3. Per the germline V gene, CDR1 is GTSNPN and CDR2 is SVGIG (reference sequence). The CDR3 contains 12 residues. CDR3 region: CAWIGTGVEAFF. Here the CDR3 DNA reads TGTGCCTGGATCGGGACAGGGGTTGAAGCTTTCTTT.

This chain joins TRBV9 and TRBJ1-6; weak D call: TRBD1 (5 bases). V lost 1 base, J lost 7 bases, and 15 bases lay in between. CDR3 length: 16 residues. CDR1 and CDR2 from the germline V gene are SGDLS and YYNGEE. CDR3 protein: CASSVSPDRTNSPLHF. The CDR3 bases are TGTGCCAGCAGCGTAAGTCCCGACAGAACCAATTCACCCCTCCACTTT.

This clone was observed once. Within the sample, other DNA sequences also encode this same CDR3. This chain links TRBV5-1 with TRBJ1-4, with a weak D call TRBD1 (6 bases). Per the germline V gene, CDR1 is SGHRS and CDR2 is YFSETQ. Trimming removed 0 bases from V and 5 bases from J, with 8 bases in between. The CDR3 sequence is 14 residues long. In DNA form, the CDR3 reads TGCGCCAGCAGCTTGGGGCAGGGGAATGAAAAACTGTTTTTT. Protein: CASSLGQGNEKLFF.

The CDR3 DNA follows: TGTGCCAGCAGTCTCAGACAGACAGATACGCAGTATTTT. Its translation is CASSLRQTDTQYF. The chain links TRBV12-3 or TRBV12-4 to TRBJ2-3, with a weak D call TRBD1 (5 bases). This CDR3 comprises 13 residues. The ends were cut back, 5 bases at V and 3 bases at J, with 9 bases in the middle.

V gene TRBV4-3 combines with J gene TRBJ1-5; D call uncertain. Germline V gene data show CDR1 as LGHNA and CDR2 as YSLEER. Trimming removed 1 base at V and 3 bases at J, with 10 bases between. The CDR3 is 15 residues long. In nucleotides, the CDR3 is TGCGCCAGCAGCCAAGTTGCCGGGAACAATCAGCCCCAGCATTTT. This sequence encodes CASSQVAGNNQPQHF.

This rearrangement joins TRBV4-3 to TRBJ1-2; D unclear. The V and J ends lost 7 bases and 5 bases respectively, with 17 bases between them. Germline CDR1 and CDR2: LGHNA and YSLEER. The CDR3 is 14 amino acids. Here the CDR3 reads CASTSTGEGYGYTF. CDR3 DNA: TGCGCCAGCACATCTACGGGTGAGGGTTATGGCTACACCTTC.

In DNA, the CDR3 is TGTGCCAGCAGCCAAATCAACCAGGGTTTATATGGCTACACCTTC. It codes for CASSQINQGLYGYTF. This chain joins TRBV13 and TRBJ1-2, with D maybe TRBD1 (5 bases). Germline V gives CDR1 PRHDT, CDR2 FYEKMQ (reference sequence). V was shortened by 5 bases and J by 5 bases, with 18 bases between the two germline ends. The CDR3 extends over 15 amino acids.

V is TRBV18 and J is TRBJ2-3, with D maybe TRBD1 (6 bases). Trimming removed 4 bases from V and 5 bases from J, with 16 bases in between. Germline CDR1 is KGHSH and CDR2 is LQKENI. The CDR3 spans 15 residues. The CDR3 protein is CASSLLSGQQDTQYF. CDR3 bases: TGTGCCAGCTCACTTTTAAGCGGACAGCAAGATACGCAGTATTTT.

CDR3 loop: CASRGTGGKYEQYF. The CDR3 region has the DNA TGTGCCAGCAGGGGGACAGGGGGTAAATACGAGCAGTACTTC. The chain is built from TRBV6-5 and TRBJ2-7; 11 nucleotides agree with TRBD1. The CDR3 sequence is 14 residues long. V was clipped by 6 bases and J by 4 bases; unmatched bases: 5. Germline CDR1 MNHEY, CDR2 SVGAGI.

The V call is TRBV7-2, the J call TRBJ1-2, with a weak D call TRBD1 (6 bases). There are 15 residues in the CDR3. V gave up 1 base and J gave up 7 bases, with 16 bases separating them. The germline V gene encodes CDR1 SGHTA and CDR2 FQGNSA. The CDR3 coding sequence is TGTGCCAGCAGCTTAGTTGTGGCAGGGGTTGCTGGCTACACCTTC. Its protein product is CASSLVVAGVAGYTF.

This rearrangement joins TRBV2 to TRBJ1-1, with D unclear. CDR1 and CDR2 (germline): SNHLY, FYNNEI. The V end lost 7 bases, the J end lost 11 bases, and 17 bases lay between the germline ends. This CDR3 contains 12 residues. CDR3 region: CASMISSLSAFF. The CDR3 DNA is TGTGCCAGCATGATTTCGTCTTTGAGTGCTTTCTTT.

The chain couples TRBV5-5 to TRBJ1-5; TRBD1 might be the D (5 bases). From germline, CDR1 is SGHKS and CDR2 YYEKEE (reference sequence). The CDR3 contains 14 residues. V dropped 4 bases and J dropped 3 bases, with 11 bases sitting between them. The CDR3 DNA reads as TGTGCCAGCAGCCCTGGACATCTCAATCAGCCCCAGCATTTT. This codes for CASSPGHLNQPQHF.

A single count supports this clone. The chain has TRBV7-2 and TRBJ1-5; D perhaps matches TRBD1 (5 bases). Germline V CDR1 and CDR2: SGHTA, FQGNSA. The CDR3 consists of 16 residues. V was shortened by 1 base and J by 2 bases, with 12 bases between the two germline ends. In DNA, the CDR3 is TGTGCCAGCAGCTTAGGACGGGGGACGGGCAATCAGCCCCAGCATTTT. As protein: CASSLGRGTGNQPQHF. The full variable domain, with the rest looked up from reference TRBV7-2 and TRBJ1-5, is GAGVSQSPSNKVTEKGKDVELRCDPISGHTALYWYRQSLGQGLEFLIYFQGNSAPDKSGLPSDRFSAERTGGSVSTLTIQRTQQEDSAVYLCASSLGRGTGNQPQHFGDGTRLSIL.

This clone has at least ten counts. The V gene is TRBV6-4, the J gene TRBJ2-7; 7 bases are a match to TRBD1. The CDR3 has 14 amino acids. The germline V gene has CDR1 MRHNA and CDR2 SNTAGT. J gave up 3 bases and V 7 bases, and 9 bases lay outside the gene matches. The CDR3 DNA reads as TGTGCCAGCACAAACAGGGGAATAAGCTACGAGCAGTACTTC. This translates into CASTNRGISYEQYF.

This sequence joins TRBV27 and TRBJ1-6; D possibly corresponds to TRBD1 (6 bases). The CDR3 has 15 residues. CDR1 and CDR2 from the germline V gene are MNHEY and SMNVEV (reference sequence). V gave up 0 bases and J gave up 9 bases, with 12 bases separating them. CDR3 DNA: TGTGCCAGCAGTTTATCCTCAGGGGTCACTTCACCCCTCCACTTT. Translating it yields CASSLSSGVTSPLHF.